The 3 T cell receptor beta chains listed next were all sequenced from one sample in a study of spatial heterogeneity in lung cancer. Overall study findings and caveats: Counts of expanded intratumoral alpha and beta TCRs tracked tumor mutation counts.

These receptors have no identified antigens. TCRdb fed the 5' RACE reads into MiXCR, producing one record per CDR3 protein. The table shows 950 to 1,500 distinct CDR3 sequences, with 32% occurring only once. The time point denotes: sample taken at primary tumor resection. This specimen consisted of lung tumor tissue, obtained at surgery. The receptors originated from a male donor with early-stage non-small cell lung cancer.

Concerning this clonotype itself: Being off target in a library aimed at alpha chains, this beta chain has a size of little meaning. This rearrangement joins TRBV7-6 to TRBJ2-7; maybe TRBD2 (5 bases). The germline V gene encodes CDR1 SGHVS and CDR2 FNYEAQ. The V and J ends lost 2 bases and 6 bases respectively, with 11 bases between them. The CDR3 has 13 amino acids. The CDR3 protein is CASSLTGFSEQYF. The CDR3 coding sequence is TGTGCCAGCAGCTTAACGGGGTTTTCCGAGCAGTACTTC.

This clonotype is large within its sample. For a library built for alpha chains, this beta chain is a stray read; little rests on its size. The genes are TRBV20-1 and TRBJ2-2, with 8 bases lining up with TRBD1. The CDR3 has 15 residues. V lost 5 bases to trimming and J lost 1 base; unmatched junction nucleotides: 6. Germline CDR1 is DFQATT and CDR2 is SNEGSKA (reference sequence). DNA for the CDR3: TGCAGTGCTGGGGACAGGACCGTGAACACCGGGGAGCTGTTTTTT. This encodes CSAGDRTVNTGELFF.

This clonotype was counted only a few times. The library was designed around alpha chains, so this beta chain is a stray read whose abundance carries little weight. The chain recombines TRBV11-2 with TRBJ2-5; TRBD1 might be the D (5 bases). Germline values: CDR1 SGHAT, CDR2 FQNNGV. Trimming took off 1 base at V and 1 base at J, with 7 bases between the two ends. The CDR3 sequence is 14 residues long. CDR3 residues: CASSLVTVQETQYF. In DNA, the CDR3 is TGTGCCAGCAGCTTAGTGACAGTCCAAGAGACCCAGTACTTC. Looking up the rest from reference TRBV11-2 and TRBJ2-5 gives the full variable domain: EAGVAQSPRYKIIEKRQSVAFWCNPISGHATLYWYQQILGQGPKLLIQFQNNGVVDDSQLPKDRFSAERLKGVDSTLKIQPAKLEDSAVYLCASSLVTVQETQYFGPGTRLLVL.